The present T cell receptor beta chain was sequenced within a study of response to subunit inactivated influenza vaccine. In its sample, this clonotype was seen a few times. Its antigen is undetermined. Trimming cost V 5 bases and J 10 bases; bases outside gene matches: 4. CDR3 size: 13 residues. Looked up from germline, CDR1 is SEHNR and CDR2 is FQNEAQ (reference sequence). TCRdb reprocessed the RT-PCR reads with MiXCR, giving one entry per CDR3 protein. The data contain around 750,000 distinct CDR3 sequences, over 20% of them seen just once; the ten biggest clones take up roughly a tenth. Study-wide results and limits: Few additional T cells are recruited per seasonal influenza vaccination, authors suggested.

The sequences come from PBMCs from blood, collected roughly 5 days after vaccination. V is TRBV7-9 and J is TRBJ2-4; 11 positions match TRBD1. This sequence was found in a man between 45 and 60 years old who received an inactivated influenza vaccine. CDR3 region: CASSHGQGAIQYF. The CDR3 DNA sequence: TGTGCCAGCAGCCATGGACAGGGGGCTATTCAGTACTTC.